The clone carrying this T cell receptor beta chain was seen ten or more times. The antigen is undetermined. Generation of TCR beta libraries employed quantitative 5'-RACE incorporating molecular barcodes. MiXCR, run by TCRdb on the 5' RACE reads, gives a single entry per CDR3 protein. This sample has approximately 190,000 distinct CDR3 sequences; 10% to 15% occur once, and the top ten carry approximately 10%. The V and J ends lost 4 bases and 5 bases respectively, with 11 bases between them. This CDR3 comprises 13 residues. CDR1 MNHEY and CDR2 SVGEGT come from the germline V gene. The data belong to a study of CD8 T cells in ankylosing spondylitis. Study results and limitations: The authors reported significant enrichment of disease-linked clones in matched ankylosing spondylitis synovial fluid. The study identified a TCR beta motif of several highly homologous variants that appeared characteristic of ankylosing spondylitis blood. CD8+ disease-linked clones were present at relatively low frequencies in blood.

This receptor was obtained from a female donor with ankylosing spondylitis or in good health (not recorded which). Sequencing was carried out using blood, either unsorted or a sorted T cell fraction (not recorded which). This chain uses TRBV6-2 or TRBV6-3 with TRBJ1-2, with a possible D match to TRBD1 (5 bases). CDR3 nucleotides: TGTGCCAGCAGTTTCCCAGGGAGGTATGGCTACACCTTC. As protein: CASSFPGRYGYTF.